This paragraph covers one T cell receptor beta chain sequence. The CDR3 has 18 residues. The ends lost 4 bases at V and 6 bases at J; junction bases unmatched: 14. The germline V gene has CDR1 SGDLS and CDR2 YYNGEE. The sample belongs to a study of quantifying T cell responses using KT2 cells. Study at large: RNA was reverse transcribed with TCR alpha and beta constant-region primers.

The cDNA 3' end received a ligated oligonucleotide with a UMI. First-round PCR used about 4 cycles and beta primers RC1.1 and RC1.2 covering TRBC1 and TRBC2. Each CDR3 protein is one row after TCRdb ran MiXCR on the UMI-ligation and nested PCR reads. In the table there are tens of thousands of distinct CDR3 sequences, roughly 7.2% of which are singletons. The receptor was isolated from a human donor. The genes are TRBV9 and TRBJ2-1; 12 nucleotides line up with TRBD2. The sample was PBMCs spiked with cells of the T cell clone KT2. CDR3 bases: TGTGCCAGCAGCCACCCGCTAGCGGGAGGGGGGCCTGCCAATGAGCAGTTCTTC. Translation: CASSHPLAGGGPANEQFF.